This T cell receptor (beta chain) was captured by sequencing in a study of blood T cell repertoires in COVID-19. Per the study methods: Nucleated cell number was recorded as an estimate derived from reference gene primer amplification. Using immunoSEQ multiplex PCR, the repertoire was profiled, and TCRdb retains in-frame clones only, with some absent. D and trimming were read from the DNA, whereas the V and J calls and clone size are those reported in that table. The table shows about 74,000 clones, with roughly four fifths occurring only once. The sample consisted of peripheral blood. This receptor was identified in a man between 65 and 85 years old with acute or convalescent COVID-19.

DNA of the CDR3: TGTGCCAGCAGCTTAAGGCCCTCCCACAGGGCCGGGGAGCTGTTTTTT. This gives the protein CASSLRPSHRAGELFF. This chain connects TRBV7-2 to TRBJ2-2, with a possible D match to TRBD1 (6 bases). Looked up from germline, CDR1 is SGHTA and CDR2 is FQGNSA. Between the trimmed V and J ends, which lost 2 bases and 6 bases, there was a span of 16 bases. This CDR3 spans 16 amino acids.